The rows below give T cell receptor beta chains drawn from one sample of a study of identical twins. Each CDR3 protein gets one entry after TCRdb re-called the 5' RACE reads with MiXCR. There are around 490,000 distinct CDR3 sequences in the sample; around 15% occur only once, and 0.35% to 0.45% lies in the top ten. The same sample was also studied in work on yellow fever vaccine responses in identical twins.

Material: CD4+ T cells sorted from blood. Receptor source: a young woman in good health. The CDR3 runs from the conserved cysteine through the conserved F or W. A D gene is named only where the DNA matches it firmly. A row's size may be missing; if present it is once, few, many or a size class.

>TRBJ1-5|TRBV4-1|-|-
CASSQDPGGDQPQHF
TGCGCCAGCAGCCAAGATCCGGGGGGGGATCAGCCCCAGCATTTT
>TRBJ2-1|TRBV2|-|few
CASSEARTSGRGPYNEQFF
TGTGCCAGCAGTGAGGCTAGGACTTCAGGGAGGGGGCCCTACAATGAGCAGTTCTTC
>TRBJ1-3|TRBV20-1|-|-
CSASVGTHSGNTIYF
TGCAGTGCTAGCGTGGGGACACACTCTGGAAACACCATATATTTT
>TRBJ2-3|TRBV7-2|TRBD2|-
CASSWGLAGEASDTQYF
TGTGCCAGCAGCTGGGGACTAGCGGGGGAAGCGTCGGATACGCAGTATTTT
>TRBJ1-2|TRBV27|-|many
CASSSSGSLHYGYTF
TGTGCCAGCAGTTCATCGGGCAGTTTGCACTATGGCTACACCTTC
>TRBJ2-7|TRBV12-3/TRBV12-4|-|many
CASSLWAKEQYF
TGTGCCAGCAGTTTATGGGCTAAAGAGCAGTACTTC
>TRBJ1-4|TRBV25-1|-|-
CASRRGGVEDEKLFF
TGTGCCAGCAGGAGAGGAGGGGTCGAGGATGAAAAACTGTTTTTT
>TRBJ2-1|TRBV4-2|TRBD2|-
CASSQDLAGARDEQFF
TGTGCCAGCAGCCAAGATTTAGCGGGAGCTCGCGATGAGCAGTTCTTC
>TRBJ2-3|TRBV16|TRBD2|-
CASSQASGSTDTQYF
TGTGCCAGCAGCCAAGCTAGCGGGAGTACAGATACGCAGTATTTT
>TRBJ2-1|TRBV20-1|-|-
CSAPSRGPTTNEQFF
TGCAGTGCCCCATCCCGGGGCCCCACAACCAATGAGCAGTTCTTC
>TRBJ2-1|TRBV3-1|TRBD1|-
CASSHLGQGGEQFF
TGTGCCAGCAGCCATTTGGGACAGGGGGGTGAGCAGTTCTTC
>TRBJ1-3|TRBV11-2|-|-
CASSLESVTVFRGAGNTIYF
TGTGCCAGCAGCTTAGAATCGGTTACGGTGTTCCGAGGGGCTGGAAACACCATATATTTT
>TRBJ1-2|TRBV6-4|-|few
CASSDAGGYGYTF
TGTGCCAGCAGTGATGCGGGGGGCTATGGCTACACCTTC
>TRBJ1-1|TRBV5-1|TRBD1|many
CASSTGQENTEAFF
TGTGCCAGCAGTACGGGACAGGAGAACACTGAAGCTTTCTTT
>TRBJ2-1|TRBV7-2|-|-
CASSFVQAGAQFF
TGTGCCAGCAGCTTTGTCCAGGCCGGGGCACAGTTCTTC
>TRBJ2-2|TRBV7-9|TRBD2|-
CASSRPTSGKNTGELFF
TGTGCCAGCAGCCGCCCGACTAGCGGGAAGAACACCGGGGAGCTGTTTTTT
>TRBJ2-2|TRBV5-1|TRBD1|many
CASSSGQGTPTGELFF
TGCGCCAGCAGCTCAGGACAGGGGACTCCCACCGGGGAGCTGTTTTTT
>TRBJ1-1|TRBV5-1|-|many
CASSLATFRDGTEAFF
TGCGCCAGCAGCTTGGCCACTTTTAGGGATGGCACTGAAGCTTTCTTT
>TRBJ2-2|TRBV12-3/TRBV12-4|-|few
CASRPQGLGELFF
TGTGCCAGCAGACCGCAAGGTTTGGGGGAGCTGTTTTTT
>TRBJ1-1|TRBV15|TRBD1|-
CATSRPRQGTNPEAFF
TGTGCCACCAGCAGACCAAGACAGGGCACAAATCCTGAAGCTTTCTTT
>TRBJ2-1|TRBV20-1|TRBD2|-
CSASETSGRAHREQFF
TGCAGTGCTAGTGAGACTAGCGGGAGGGCCCATCGGGAGCAGTTCTTC
>TRBJ2-1|TRBV6-1|-|few
CASRPDTDNEQFF
TGTGCCAGCAGACCGGACACCGACAATGAGCAGTTCTTC
>TRBJ2-7|TRBV12-3/TRBV12-4|-|few
CASGGQAVQYF
TGTGCCAGCGGGGGGCAGGCGGTGCAGTACTTC
>TRBJ2-3|TRBV5-1|-|-
CASSTSRDTQYF
TGCGCCAGCAGCACCTCCAGGGATACGCAGTATTTT
>TRBJ2-5|TRBV5-1|-|-
CASSGGEVQETQYF
TGCGCCAGCAGCGGCGGGGAAGTACAAGAGACCCAGTACTTC
>TRBJ1-1|TRBV29-1|-|-
CSVELRVQNTEAFF
TGCAGCGTTGAATTGAGGGTGCAGAACACTGAAGCTTTCTTT
>TRBJ2-5|TRBV28|-|few
CASSFAGDLETQYF
TGTGCCAGCAGTTTTGCGGGCGATCTGGAGACCCAGTACTTC
>TRBJ2-1|TRBV20-1|-|many
CSARGVEQFF
TGCAGTGCTAGAGGGGTTGAGCAGTTCTTC
>TRBJ2-3|TRBV11-2|-|once
CASSTQWEGTDTQYF
TGTGCCAGCAGCACCCAGTGGGAGGGCACAGATACGCAGTATTTT
>TRBJ2-1|TRBV3-1|TRBD1|few
CASTSGTGGYNEQFF
TGTGCCAGCACCTCCGGGACAGGGGGGTACAATGAGCAGTTCTTC
>TRBJ2-7|TRBV11-2|TRBD2|-
CASSFTREPYEQYF
TGTGCCAGCAGCTTCACGCGGGAGCCCTACGAGCAGTACTTC
>TRBJ2-7|TRBV12-3/TRBV12-4|TRBD2|few
CATASGSFYEQYF
TGTGCCACTGCTAGCGGCTCATTCTACGAGCAGTACTTC
>TRBJ2-2|TRBV12-3/TRBV12-4|TRBD1|-
CASSLERDRGPGELFF
TGTGCCAGCAGTTTAGAGAGGGACAGGGGGCCCGGGGAGCTGTTTTTT
>TRBJ2-1|TRBV19|TRBD2|-
CASSISGSGLAANNEQFF
TGTGCCAGTAGTATATCGGGTTCGGGACTAGCGGCTAACAATGAGCAGTTCTTC
>TRBJ2-2|TRBV11-2|-|-
CASNFGAGELFF
TGTGCCAGCAATTTTGGCGCCGGGGAGCTGTTTTTT
>TRBJ2-2|TRBV9|-|few
CASSGDRITNTGELFF
TGTGCCAGCAGCGGGGACCGAATAACGAACACCGGGGAGCTGTTTTTT
>TRBJ2-1|TRBV28|TRBD2|once
CASRSEAAGGIYNEQFF
TGTGCCAGCAGATCCGAAGCGGCGGGAGGAATTTACAATGAGCAGTTCTTC
>TRBJ2-1|TRBV7-9|TRBD2|many
CASSMTSDEQFF
TGTGCCAGCAGCATGACTAGCGATGAGCAGTTCTTC
>TRBJ2-7|TRBV12-3/TRBV12-4|TRBD2|many
CASSGGYEQYF
TGTGCCAGCAGCGGGGGGTACGAGCAGTACTTC
>TRBJ2-1|TRBV7-9|-|-
CASSPIRQRSSYNEQFF
TGTGCCAGCAGCCCAATACGGCAGCGGAGCTCCTACAATGAGCAGTTCTTC
>TRBJ2-5|TRBV27|TRBD1|few
CASSSPMDREETQYF
TGTGCCAGCAGTTCCCCAATGGACAGGGAGGAGACCCAGTACTTC
>TRBJ2-7|TRBV4-2|-|few
CASSQDVVGAIYEQYF
TGTGCCAGCAGCCAAGATGTGGTAGGGGCTATATACGAGCAGTACTTC
>TRBJ1-6|TRBV7-6|-|-
CASSRDGLNSPLHF
TGTGCCAGCAGCCGGGACGGCCTAAATTCACCCCTCCACTTT
>TRBJ2-4|TRBV28|TRBD2|few
CASSLAGRENIQYF
TGTGCCAGCAGTTTGGCGGGGAGGGAAAACATTCAGTACTTC
>TRBJ2-2|TRBV2|TRBD2|few
CASRVGTSENTGELFF
TGTGCCAGCAGAGTAGGGACTAGCGAGAACACCGGGGAGCTGTTTTTT
>TRBJ2-1|TRBV4-1|TRBD2|few
CASSQDSREASYNEQFF
TGCGCCAGCAGCCAAGATTCGCGGGAGGCCTCCTACAATGAGCAGTTCTTC
>TRBJ1-6|TRBV3-1|-|few
CASRQGWGFTYNSPLHF
TGTGCCAGCAGGCAGGGCTGGGGGTTCACCTATAATTCACCCCTCCACTTT
>TRBJ2-1|TRBV4-2|TRBD2|-
CASSQGLAGPSYNEQFF
TGTGCCAGCAGCCAAGGACTAGCGGGGCCGTCCTACAATGAGCAGTTCTTC
>TRBJ2-7|TRBV6-1|-|-
CASTRLGEQYF
TGTGCCAGCACTCGCCTTGGGGAGCAGTACTTC
>TRBJ1-1|TRBV20-1|TRBD1|-
CSAGQGVVHTEAFF
TGCAGTGCCGGACAGGGAGTGGTTCACACTGAAGCTTTCTTT
>TRBJ2-1|TRBV3-1|TRBD2|few
CASSQGVGTSGGRVFF
TGTGCCAGCAGCCAAGGAGTTGGGACTAGCGGGGGAAGAGTGTTCTTC